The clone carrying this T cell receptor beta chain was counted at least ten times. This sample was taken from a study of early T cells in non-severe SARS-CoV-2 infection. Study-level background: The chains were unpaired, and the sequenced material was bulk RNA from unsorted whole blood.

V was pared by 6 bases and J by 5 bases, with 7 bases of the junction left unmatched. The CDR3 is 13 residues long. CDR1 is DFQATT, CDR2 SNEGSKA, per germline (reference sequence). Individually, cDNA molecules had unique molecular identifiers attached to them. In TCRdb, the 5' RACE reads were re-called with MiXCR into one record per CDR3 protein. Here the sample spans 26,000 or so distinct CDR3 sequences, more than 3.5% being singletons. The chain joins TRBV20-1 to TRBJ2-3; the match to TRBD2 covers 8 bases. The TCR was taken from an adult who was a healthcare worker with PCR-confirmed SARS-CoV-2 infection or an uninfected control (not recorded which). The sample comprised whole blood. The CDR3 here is CSAPAAGGDTQYF. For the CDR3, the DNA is TGCAGTGCCCCCGCGGCGGGAGGAGATACGCAGTATTTT.